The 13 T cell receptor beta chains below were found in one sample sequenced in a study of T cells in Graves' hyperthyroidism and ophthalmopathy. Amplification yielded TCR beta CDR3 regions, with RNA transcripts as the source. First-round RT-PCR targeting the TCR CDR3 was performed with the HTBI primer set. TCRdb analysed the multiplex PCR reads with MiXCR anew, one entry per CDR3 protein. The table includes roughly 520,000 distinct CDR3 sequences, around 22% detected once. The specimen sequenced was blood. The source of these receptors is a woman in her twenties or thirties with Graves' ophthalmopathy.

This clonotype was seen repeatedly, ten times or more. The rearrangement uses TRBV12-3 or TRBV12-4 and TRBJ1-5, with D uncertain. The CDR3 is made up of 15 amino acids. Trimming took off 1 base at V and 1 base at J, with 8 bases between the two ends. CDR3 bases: TGTGCCAGCAGTTTAGAGGTTCGGAGCAATCAGCCCCAGCATTTT. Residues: CASSLEVRSNQPQHF.

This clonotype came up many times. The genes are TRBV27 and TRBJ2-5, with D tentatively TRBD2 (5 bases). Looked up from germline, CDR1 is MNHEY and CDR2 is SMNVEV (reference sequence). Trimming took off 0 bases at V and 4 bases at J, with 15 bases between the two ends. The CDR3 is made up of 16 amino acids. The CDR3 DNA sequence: TGTGCCAGCAGTTTATCGATGGATGGACTCCTAGAGACCCAGTACTTC. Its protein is CASSLSMDGLLETQYF.

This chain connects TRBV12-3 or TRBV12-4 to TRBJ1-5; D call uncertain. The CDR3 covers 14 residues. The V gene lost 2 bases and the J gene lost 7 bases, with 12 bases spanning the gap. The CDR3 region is CASSLRGRWQPQHF. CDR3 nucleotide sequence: TGTGCCAGCAGTTTACGAGGGCGGTGGCAGCCCCAGCATTTT.

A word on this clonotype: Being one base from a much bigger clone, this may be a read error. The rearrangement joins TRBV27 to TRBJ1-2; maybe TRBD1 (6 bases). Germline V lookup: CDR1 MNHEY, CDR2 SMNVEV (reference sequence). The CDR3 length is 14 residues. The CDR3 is CACSFGGGARGYTF. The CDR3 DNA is TGTGCCTGCAGTTTTGGGGGGGGGGCGCGTGGCTACACCTTC.

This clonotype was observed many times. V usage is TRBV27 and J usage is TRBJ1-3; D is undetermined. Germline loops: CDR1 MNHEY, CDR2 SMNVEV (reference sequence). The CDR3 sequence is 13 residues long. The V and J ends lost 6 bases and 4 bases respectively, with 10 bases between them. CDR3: CASSPIPGNTIYF. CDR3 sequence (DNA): TGTGCCAGCAGCCCAATCCCCGGAAACACCATATATTTT.

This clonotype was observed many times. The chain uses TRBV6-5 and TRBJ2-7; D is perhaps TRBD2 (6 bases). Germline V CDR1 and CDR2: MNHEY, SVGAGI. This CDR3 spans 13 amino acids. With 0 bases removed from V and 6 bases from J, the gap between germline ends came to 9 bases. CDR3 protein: CASSYSNGGEQYF. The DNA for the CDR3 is TGTGCCAGCAGTTACTCGAACGGGGGCGAGCAGTACTTC.

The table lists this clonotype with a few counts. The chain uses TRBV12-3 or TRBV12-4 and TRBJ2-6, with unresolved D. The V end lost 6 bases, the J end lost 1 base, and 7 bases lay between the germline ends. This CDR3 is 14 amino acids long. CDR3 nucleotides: TGTGCCAGCAGCATAAGATCTGGGGCCAACGTCCTGACTTTC. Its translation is CASSIRSGANVLTF.

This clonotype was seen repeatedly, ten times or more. In DNA form, the CDR3 reads TGTGCCAGCGGCGAGATGTCGTTAAACTATGGCTACACCTTC. Amino acid sequence: CASGEMSLNYGYTF. The chain carries TRBV27 and TRBJ1-2; D is unresolved. The CDR3 sequence is 14 residues long. Looked up from germline, CDR1 is MNHEY and CDR2 is SMNVEV (reference sequence). V lost 8 bases and J 2 bases, leaving 15 bases between the germline ends.

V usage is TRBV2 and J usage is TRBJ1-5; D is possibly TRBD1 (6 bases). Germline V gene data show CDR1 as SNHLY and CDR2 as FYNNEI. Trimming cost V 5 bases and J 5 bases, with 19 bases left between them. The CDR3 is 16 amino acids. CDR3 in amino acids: CASSPQGGGTYQPQHF. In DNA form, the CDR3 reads TGTGCCAGCAGTCCCCAAGGGGGGGGGACCTATCAGCCCCAGCATTTT.

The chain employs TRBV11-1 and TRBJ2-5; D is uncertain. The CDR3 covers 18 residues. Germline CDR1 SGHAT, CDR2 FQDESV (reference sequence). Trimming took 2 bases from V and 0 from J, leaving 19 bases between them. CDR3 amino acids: CASSLRARGSSYQETQYF. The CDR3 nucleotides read TGTGCCAGCAGCTTAAGGGCTCGTGGGTCCTCGTACCAAGAGACCCAGTACTTC.

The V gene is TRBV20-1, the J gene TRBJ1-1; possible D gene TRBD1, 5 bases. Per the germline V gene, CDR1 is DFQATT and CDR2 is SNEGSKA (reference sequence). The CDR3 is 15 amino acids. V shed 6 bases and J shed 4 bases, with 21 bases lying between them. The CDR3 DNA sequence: TGCAGTGCCCTTAACCCGCAGGGATCGCCCACTGAAGCTTTCTTT. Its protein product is CSALNPQGSPTEAFF.

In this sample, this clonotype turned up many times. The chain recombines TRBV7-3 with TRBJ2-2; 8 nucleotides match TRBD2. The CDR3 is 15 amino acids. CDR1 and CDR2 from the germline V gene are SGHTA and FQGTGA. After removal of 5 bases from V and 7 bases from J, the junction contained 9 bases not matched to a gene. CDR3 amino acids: CASSRLTSGVGELFF. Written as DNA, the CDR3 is TGTGCCAGCAGCCGCCTAACTAGCGGTGTCGGGGAGCTGTTTTTT.

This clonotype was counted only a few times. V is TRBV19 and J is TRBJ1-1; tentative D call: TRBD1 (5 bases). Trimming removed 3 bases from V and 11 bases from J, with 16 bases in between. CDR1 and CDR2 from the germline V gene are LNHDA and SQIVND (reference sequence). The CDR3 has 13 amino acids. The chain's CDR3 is CASSIFGGTEAFF. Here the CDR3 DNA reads TGTGCCAGTAGTATCTTTGGCGGGACGGAGGCTTTCTTT.